This is a list of T cell receptor beta chains from one sample in a study of cytomegalovirus exposure and HLA in healthy donors. Sequenced by immunoSEQ multiplex PCR; TCRdb stores in-frame clones only, minus some. The repertoire holds about 56,000 clones, with 93% as singletons. Source material: PBMCs. The source is a woman aged 18 to 35 in good health and CMV-seropositive. Both conserved end residues are trimmed from each CDR3. The listing skips clone size in some rows; elsewhere it reads once, few, many or a size class.

clone_size: -
j_call: TRBJ1-2
v_call: TRBV5-1
cdr3_aa: ASSLVGASAGSSYGYT

clone_size: -
j_call: TRBJ2-2
v_call: TRBV2
cdr3_aa: ASNLIGGNTGELF

clone_size: -
j_call: TRBJ1-5
v_call: TRBV15
cdr3_aa: ATSRSSENQPQH

clone_size: -
j_call: TRBJ1-1
v_call: TRBV5-1
cdr3_aa: ASSYEGGWTEAF

clone_size: -
j_call: TRBJ1-2
v_call: TRBV13
cdr3_aa: ASSLGGLGTGNGYT

clone_size: -
j_call: TRBJ2-7
v_call: TRBV5-4
cdr3_aa: ASSLAPGTSGYYEQY

clone_size: -
j_call: TRBJ1-2
v_call: TRBV5-1
cdr3_aa: ASSWTLTAGDGYT

clone_size: few
j_call: TRBJ2-7
v_call: TRBV30
cdr3_aa: AWSPLGDEQY

clone_size: -
j_call: TRBJ1-2
v_call: TRBV15
cdr3_aa: ATSRTGDGYT

clone_size: -
j_call: TRBJ2-2
v_call: TRBV7-9
cdr3_aa: ASSGTGVDTGELF

clone_size: -
j_call: TRBJ2-7
v_call: TRBV7-2
cdr3_aa: ASSLDPGHYEQY

clone_size: -
j_call: TRBJ1-2
v_call: TRBV6-5
cdr3_aa: ASSYSARTNYGYT

clone_size: -
j_call: TRBJ1-2
v_call: TRBV11-2
cdr3_aa: ASSTGPGGYGYT

clone_size: -
j_call: TRBJ2-1
v_call: TRBV11-3
cdr3_aa: ASSRGLAGESYNEQF

clone_size: once
j_call: TRBJ2-2
v_call: TRBV19
cdr3_aa: ASSPRGYTNTGELF

clone_size: many
j_call: TRBJ2-7
v_call: TRBV4-1
cdr3_aa: ASSPLAAPLGQY

clone_size: -
j_call: TRBJ1-2
v_call: TRBV27
cdr3_aa: ASIRQGDGYT

clone_size: once
j_call: TRBJ2-7
v_call: TRBV14
cdr3_aa: ASSQSWQGIRNEQY

clone_size: -
j_call: TRBJ2-5
v_call: TRBV2
cdr3_aa: ASSDSSGGGQETQY